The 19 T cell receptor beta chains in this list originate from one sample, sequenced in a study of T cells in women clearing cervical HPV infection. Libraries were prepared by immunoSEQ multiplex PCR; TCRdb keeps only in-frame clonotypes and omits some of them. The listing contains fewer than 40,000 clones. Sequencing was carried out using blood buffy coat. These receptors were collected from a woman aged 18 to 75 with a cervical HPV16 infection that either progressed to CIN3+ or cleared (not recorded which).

The CDR3 sequence is CASSPPGVSSYNEQFF. Partial CDR3 DNA: TGTGCCAGCAGCCCCCCAGGGGTCAGCTCCTACAATGAG. The chain carries TRBV9 and TRBJ2-1, with D maybe TRBD1 (6 bases). The sequenced fragment ends 3 residues before the CDR3 boundary, so the rest is inferred from the germline J gene. V was clipped by 4 bases and J by 0 bases, with 14 bases between them. The CDR3 length is 16 residues. From germline, CDR1 is SGDLS and CDR2 YYNGEE.

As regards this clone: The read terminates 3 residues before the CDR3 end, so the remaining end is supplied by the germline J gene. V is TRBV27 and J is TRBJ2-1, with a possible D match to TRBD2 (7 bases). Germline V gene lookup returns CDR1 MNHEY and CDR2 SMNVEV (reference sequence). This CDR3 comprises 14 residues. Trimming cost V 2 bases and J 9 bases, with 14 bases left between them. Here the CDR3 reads CASSLVGGGSEQFF. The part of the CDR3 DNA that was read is TGTGCCAGCAGTTTAGTTGGGGGCGGGAGTGAG.

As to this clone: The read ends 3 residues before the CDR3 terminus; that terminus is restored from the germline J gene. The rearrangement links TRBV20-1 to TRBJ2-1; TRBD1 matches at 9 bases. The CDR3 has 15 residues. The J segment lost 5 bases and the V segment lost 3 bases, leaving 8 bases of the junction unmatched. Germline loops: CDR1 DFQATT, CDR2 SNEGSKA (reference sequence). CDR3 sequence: CSAREHRGRNNEQFF. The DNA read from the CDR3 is TGCAGTGCTAGGGAACACAGGGGGCGGAACAATGAG.

The sequenced CDR3 bases are TGTGCCAGCAGCGTCGACAGGGGGGGAGGC. It codes for CASSVDRGGG. The full CDR3 protein reads CASSVDRGGGYTF. This chain links TRBV7-9 with TRBJ1-2, with 9 bases that match TRBD1. Read sequence stops 3 residues before the CDR3 end, and the germline J gene provides the missing end. The CDR3 runs to 13 residues. CDR1 and CDR2 (germline): SEHNR, FQNEAQ (reference sequence).

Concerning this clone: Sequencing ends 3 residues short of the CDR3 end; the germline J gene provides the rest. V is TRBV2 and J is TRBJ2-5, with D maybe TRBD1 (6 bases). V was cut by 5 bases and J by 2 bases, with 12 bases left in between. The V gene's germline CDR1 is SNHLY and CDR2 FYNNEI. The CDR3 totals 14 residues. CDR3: CASSPPRGQETQYF. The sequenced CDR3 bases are TGTGCCAGCAGTCCCCCGAGGGGGCAAGAGACC.

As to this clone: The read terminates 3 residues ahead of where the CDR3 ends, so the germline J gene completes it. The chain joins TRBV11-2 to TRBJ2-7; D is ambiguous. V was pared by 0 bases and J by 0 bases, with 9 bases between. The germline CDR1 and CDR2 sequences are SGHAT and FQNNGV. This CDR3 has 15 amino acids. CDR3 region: CASSLDFGSSYEQYF. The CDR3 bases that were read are TGTGCCAGCAGCTTAGATTTTGGCAGCTCCTACGAG.

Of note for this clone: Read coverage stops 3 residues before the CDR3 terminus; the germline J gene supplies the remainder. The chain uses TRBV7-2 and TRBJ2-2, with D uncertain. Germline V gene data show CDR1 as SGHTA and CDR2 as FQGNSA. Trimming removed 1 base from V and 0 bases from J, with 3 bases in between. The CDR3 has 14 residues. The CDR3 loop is CASSLGTNTGELFF. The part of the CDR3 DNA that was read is TGTGCCAGCAGCTTAGGTACGAACACCGGGGAG.

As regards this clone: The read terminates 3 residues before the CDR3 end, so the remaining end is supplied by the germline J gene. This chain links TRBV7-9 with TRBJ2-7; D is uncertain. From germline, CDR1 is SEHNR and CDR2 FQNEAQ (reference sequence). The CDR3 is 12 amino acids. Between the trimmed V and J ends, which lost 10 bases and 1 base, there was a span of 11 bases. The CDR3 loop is CATARGSYEQYF. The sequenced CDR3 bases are TGTGCCACCGCTCGAGGTTCCTACGAG.

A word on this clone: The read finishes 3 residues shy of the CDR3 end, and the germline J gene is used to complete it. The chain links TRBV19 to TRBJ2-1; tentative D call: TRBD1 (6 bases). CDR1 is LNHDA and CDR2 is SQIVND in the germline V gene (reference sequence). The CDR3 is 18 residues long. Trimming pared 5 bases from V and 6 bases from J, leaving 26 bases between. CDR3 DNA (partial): TGTGCCAGTAGTTTGAATCTACTAGAAAGGGGGATAGTCAATGAG. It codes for CASSLNLLERGIVNE. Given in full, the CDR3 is CASSLNLLERGIVNEQFF.

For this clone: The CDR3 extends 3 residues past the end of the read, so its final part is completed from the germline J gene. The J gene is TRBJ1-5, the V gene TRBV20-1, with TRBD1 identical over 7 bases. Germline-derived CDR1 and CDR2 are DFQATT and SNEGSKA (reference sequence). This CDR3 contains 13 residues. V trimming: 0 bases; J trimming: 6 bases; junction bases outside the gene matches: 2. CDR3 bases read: TGCAGTGCTAGAGAACAGGGGAGTCAGCCC. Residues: CSAREQGSQP. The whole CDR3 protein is CSAREQGSQPQHF.

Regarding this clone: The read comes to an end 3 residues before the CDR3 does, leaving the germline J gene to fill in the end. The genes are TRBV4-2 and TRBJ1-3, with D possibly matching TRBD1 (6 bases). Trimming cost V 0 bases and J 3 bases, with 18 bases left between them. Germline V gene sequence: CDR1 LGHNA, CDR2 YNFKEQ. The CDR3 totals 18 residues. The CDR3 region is CASSQDTGLERIGNTIYF. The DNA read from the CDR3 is TGTGCCAGCAGCCAAGATACAGGGCTGGAAAGAATTGGAAACACC.

CDR3 bases read: TGTGCCAGCAGTGAATTGAGACAGGGTCGGGAAAAA. Encoded protein: CASSELRQGREK. The full CDR3 is CASSELRQGREKLFF. The V and J genes are TRBV2 and TRBJ1-4, with TRBD1 matching 7 bases. Read sequence stops 3 residues before the CDR3 end, and the germline J gene provides the missing end. This CDR3 is built from 15 residues. Unmatched junction bases numbered 8, after V lost 2 bases and J lost 8 bases. Germline lookup yields CDR1 SNHLY and CDR2 FYNNEI. Drawing the rest from reference TRBV2 and TRBJ1-4, the complete variable domain is EPEVTQTPSHQVTQMGQEVILRCVPISNHLYFYWYRQILGQKVEFLVSFYNNEISEKSEIFDDQFSVERPDGSNFTLKIRSTKLEDSAMYFCASSELRQGREKLFFGSGTQLSVL.

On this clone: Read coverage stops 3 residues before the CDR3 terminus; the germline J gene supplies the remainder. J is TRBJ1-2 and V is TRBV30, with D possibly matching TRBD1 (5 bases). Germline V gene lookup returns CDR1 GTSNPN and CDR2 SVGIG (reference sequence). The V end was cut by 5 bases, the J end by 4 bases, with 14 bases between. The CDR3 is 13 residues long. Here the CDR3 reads CAWSPQGLYGYTF. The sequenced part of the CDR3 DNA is TGTGCCTGGTCCCCCCAGGGACTCTATGGC.

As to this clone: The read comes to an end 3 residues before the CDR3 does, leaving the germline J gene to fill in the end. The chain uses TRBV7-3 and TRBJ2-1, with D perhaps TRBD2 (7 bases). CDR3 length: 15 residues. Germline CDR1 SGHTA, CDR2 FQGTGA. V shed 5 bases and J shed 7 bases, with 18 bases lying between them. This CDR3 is CASSRVGGGLNEQFF. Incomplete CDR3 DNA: TGTGCCAGCAGCCGCGTGGGGGGGGGCCTGAATGAG.

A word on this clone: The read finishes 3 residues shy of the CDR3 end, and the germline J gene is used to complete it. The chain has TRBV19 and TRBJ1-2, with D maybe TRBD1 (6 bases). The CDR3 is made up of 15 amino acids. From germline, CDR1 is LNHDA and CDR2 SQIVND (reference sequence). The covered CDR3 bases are TGTGCCAGTAGTATAGAGGGGGCTACCTCCTACGAC. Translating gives CASSIEGATSYD. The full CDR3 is CASSIEGATSYDYTF.

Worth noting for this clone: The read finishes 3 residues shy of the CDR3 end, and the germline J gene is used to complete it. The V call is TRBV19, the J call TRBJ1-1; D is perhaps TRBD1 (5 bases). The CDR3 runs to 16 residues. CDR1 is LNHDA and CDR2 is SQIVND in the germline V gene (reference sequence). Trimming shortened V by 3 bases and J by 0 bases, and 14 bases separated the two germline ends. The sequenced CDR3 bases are TGTGCCAGTAGTATTTGGGGCATCCCAATGAACACTGAA. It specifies CASSIWGIPMNTE. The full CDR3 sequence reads CASSIWGIPMNTEAFF.

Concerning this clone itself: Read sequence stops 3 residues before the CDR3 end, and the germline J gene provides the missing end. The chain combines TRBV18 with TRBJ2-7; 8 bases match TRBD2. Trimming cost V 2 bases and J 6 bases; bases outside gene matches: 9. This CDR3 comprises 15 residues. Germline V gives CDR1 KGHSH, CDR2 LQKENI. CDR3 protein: CASSPTLADLGEQYF. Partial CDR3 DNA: TGTGCCAGCTCACCAACACTAGCGGACCTTGGCGAG. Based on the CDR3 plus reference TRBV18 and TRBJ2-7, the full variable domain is NAGVMQNPRHLVRRRGQEARLRCSPMKGHSHVYWYRQLPEEGLKFMVYLQKENIIDESGMPKERFSAEFPKEGPSILRIQQVVRGDSAAYFCASSPTLADLGEQYFGPGTRLTVT.

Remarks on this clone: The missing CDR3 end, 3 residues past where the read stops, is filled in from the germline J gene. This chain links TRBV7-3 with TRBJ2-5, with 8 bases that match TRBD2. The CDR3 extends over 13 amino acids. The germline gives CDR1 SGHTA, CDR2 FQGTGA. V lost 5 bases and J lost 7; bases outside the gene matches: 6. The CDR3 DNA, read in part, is TGTGCCAGCAGCCCTGGCGGGAGGTGGACC. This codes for CASSPGGRWT. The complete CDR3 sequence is CASSPGGRWTQYF.

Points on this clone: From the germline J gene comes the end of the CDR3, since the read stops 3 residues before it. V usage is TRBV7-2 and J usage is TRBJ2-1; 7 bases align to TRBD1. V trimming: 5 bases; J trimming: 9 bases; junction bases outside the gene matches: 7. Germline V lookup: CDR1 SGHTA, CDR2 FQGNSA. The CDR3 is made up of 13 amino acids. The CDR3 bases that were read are TGTGCCAGCAGCGGACAGGTCGGCGGTGAG. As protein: CASSGQVGGE. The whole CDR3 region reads CASSGQVGGEQFF.